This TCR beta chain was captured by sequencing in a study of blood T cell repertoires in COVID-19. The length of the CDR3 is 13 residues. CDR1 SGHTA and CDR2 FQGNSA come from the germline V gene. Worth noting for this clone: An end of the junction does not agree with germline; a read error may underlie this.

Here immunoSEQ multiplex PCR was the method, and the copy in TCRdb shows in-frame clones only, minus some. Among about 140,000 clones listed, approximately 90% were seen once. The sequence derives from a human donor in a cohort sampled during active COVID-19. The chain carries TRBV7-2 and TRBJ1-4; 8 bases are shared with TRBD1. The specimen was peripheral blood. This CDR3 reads CASSLAPGDRRNF. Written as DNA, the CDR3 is TGTGCCAGCAGCTTAGCGCCGGGGGACAGGCGAAATTTT.